One sample yielded the 21 T cell receptor beta chains listed below, sequenced in a study of vaccination effects on CD4 cells after COVID-19. After around 10 days in culture, the CD4+ T cells were isolated. Two-dose vaccination with either BNT162b2 or mRNA-1273 was given to the participants. Some clones are missing from TCRdb's copy, which holds only in-frame ones; the method was immunoSEQ multiplex PCR. The sample lists about 73,000 clones; roughly 75% were seen once. Which antigens these TCRs recognize remains unknown. Sequenced material: CD4+ T cells from PBMCs cultured without peptide, taken after COVID-19 vaccination. The receptors shown here come from a human donor who received a COVID-19 vaccine.

This chain joins TRBV5-1 and TRBJ2-7; D may be TRBD1 (5 bases). This CDR3 is 14 amino acids long. CDR1 is SGHRS and CDR2 is YFSETQ in the germline V gene. V lost 1 base and J 7 bases, leaving 15 bases between the germline ends. CDR3 nucleotides: TGCGCCAGCAGCTTGCTCGGACAAGCTGAAGAGCAGTACGTC. Protein sequence: CASSLLGQAEEQYV.

The chain combines TRBV5-1 with TRBJ2-3; the D is unclear. The CDR3 has 15 residues. Per germline, CDR1 SGHRS and CDR2 YFSETQ. Trimming pared 0 bases from V and 3 bases from J, leaving 11 bases between. The CDR3 DNA follows: TGCGCCAGCAGCTTGGAGGTGGCTGGTACAGATACGCAGTATTTT. Residues: CASSLEVAGTDTQYF.

This chain joins TRBV30 and TRBJ1-6; D may be TRBD1 (5 bases). The CDR3 runs to 12 residues. Germline CDR1 GTSNPN, CDR2 SVGIG (reference sequence). Trimming pared 5 bases from V and 9 bases from J, leaving 11 bases between. CDR3 bases: TGTGCCTGGGACATCAGGGTTTCACCCCTCCACTTT. Translation: CAWDIRVSPLHF.

This chain joins TRBV6-5 and TRBJ1-1; 8 positions agree with TRBD1. The CDR3 runs 12 residues. CDR1 is MNHEY, CDR2 SVGAGI, per germline. V was clipped by 7 bases and J by 4 bases; unmatched bases: 2. CDR3 loop: CASNTGGTEAFF. Written as DNA, the CDR3 is TGTGCCAGCAACACAGGGGGCACTGAAGCTTTCTTT.

In its sample, this clone was seen a few times. The chain has TRBV6-6 and TRBJ1-5; D ambiguous. Germline CDR1 MNHNY, CDR2 SVGAGI (reference sequence). The CDR3 is made up of 12 amino acids. V lost 5 bases to trimming and J lost 7 bases, with 9 bases between them. CDR3 bases: TGTGCCAGCAGTCTACAACAGCAGCCCCAGCATTTT. Amino acid sequence: CASSLQQQPQHF.

This sequence joins TRBV5-1 and TRBJ2-3, with 7 bases matching TRBD2. Germline V gives CDR1 SGHRS, CDR2 YFSETQ. Germline trimming cut 4 bases from V and 1 base from J; bases unmatched to any gene: 0. This CDR3 is 13 amino acids long. CDR3 DNA: TGCGCCAGCAGCCGGGGGGGCACAGATACGCAGTATTTT. Encoded protein: CASSRGGTDTQYF.

This chain uses TRBV18 with TRBJ1-4; D unresolved. The CDR3 is 17 amino acids. Germline assignment: CDR1 KGHSH and CDR2 LQKENI. The germline V and J ends were trimmed by 1 base and 5 bases, with 17 bases remaining between them. The CDR3 loop is CASSPLGPGQGNEKLFF. The CDR3 nucleotides are TGTGCCAGCTCACCACTTGGGCCGGGCCAAGGAAATGAAAAACTGTTTTTT.

This clone showed up just a few times. The chain is built from TRBV5-8 and TRBJ1-1; D is uncertain. The germline V gene has CDR1 SGHTS and CDR2 YDEGEE. This CDR3 is built from 13 residues. V lost 7 bases and J 4 bases, leaving 14 bases between the germline ends. The CDR3 DNA reads as TGTGCCAGCCCCAGTGGGGAGGGCACTGAAGCTTTCTTT. Amino acid sequence: CASPSGEGTEAFF.

The J gene is TRBJ2-7, the V gene TRBV4-3, with D possibly called TRBD1 or TRBD2 (5 bases each). The V and J ends lost 6 bases and 2 bases respectively, with 20 bases between them. Germline CDR1 is LGHNA and CDR2 is YSLEER. CDR3 size: 16 residues. DNA for the CDR3: TGCGCCAGCAGAAAGTGCATCCTAGTGGGGGCCTACGAGCAGTACGTC. Translated, it gives CASRKCILVGAYEQYV.

The V call is TRBV11-3, the J call TRBJ1-1, with 9 bases that match TRBD1. From germline, CDR1 is SGHNT and CDR2 YENEEA. The CDR3 sequence is 13 residues long. Losses at the gene ends were 3 bases for V and 4 bases for J; bases not matched to a gene: 0. Here the CDR3 reads CASSLTGGTEAFF. The CDR3 DNA follows: TGTGCCAGCAGCTTGACAGGGGGCACTGAAGCTTTCTTT.

In this sample, this clone turned up a few times. J is TRBJ2-3 and V is TRBV5-8; maybe TRBD2 (7 bases). The germline gives CDR1 SGHTS, CDR2 YDEGEE. V lost 7 bases and J 0 bases, leaving 27 bases between the germline ends. This CDR3 spans 19 amino acids. The CDR3 loop is CASPVIYGGGDPSTDTQYF. DNA for the CDR3: TGTGCCAGCCCTGTTATATACGGCGGGGGCGATCCTAGCACAGATACGCAGTATTTT.

The chain combines TRBV6-5 with TRBJ1-6; no reliable D call. Germline CDR1 and CDR2: MNHEY and SVGAGI. V was shortened by 2 bases and J by 6 bases, with 8 bases between the two germline ends. CDR3 length: 14 residues. CDR3 loop: CASSYRQPNSPLHF. The CDR3 DNA reads as TGTGCCAGCAGTTACAGGCAGCCTAATTCACCCCTCCACTTT.

This clone was seen a few times. The rearrangement joins TRBV6-5 to TRBJ1-2; D remains ambiguous. CDR3 length equals 12 residues. Germline V gives CDR1 MNHEY, CDR2 SVGAGI. V lost 8 bases and J lost 4, with 11 bases in between. CDR3 sequence: CASGLKSYGYTF. CDR3 nucleotides: TGTGCCAGCGGACTAAAGAGCTATGGCTACACCTTC.

The chain uses TRBV11-2 and TRBJ2-7, with 8 positions matching TRBD1. Germline V gene data show CDR1 as SGHAT and CDR2 as FQNNGV. This CDR3 spans 13 amino acids. V lost 5 bases to trimming and J lost 3 bases; unmatched junction nucleotides: 3. This CDR3 is CASSPGGSYEQYV. The DNA for the CDR3 is TGTGCCAGCAGCCCAGGGGGCAGCTACGAGCAGTACGTC.

The chain combines TRBV24-1 with TRBJ1-6; 7 bases are a match to TRBD1. Germline-derived CDR1 and CDR2 are KGHDR and SFDVKD. V was pared by 6 bases and J by 1 base, with 11 bases of the junction left unmatched. CDR3 length equals 18 residues. DNA for the CDR3: TGTGCCACCAGTCCCGGACAGGATAGAGGGTCCTATAATTCACCCCTCCACTTT. This gives the protein CATSPGQDRGSYNSPLHF.

In its sample, this clone was seen a few times. V gene TRBV7-3 combines with J gene TRBJ2-3, with D unclear. The CDR3 is 13 amino acids. The germline V gene has CDR1 SGHTA and CDR2 FQGTGA. Deletions cut 3 bases from V and 2 bases from J, with 6 bases between. The CDR3 nucleotides read TGTGCCAGCAGCTTTATCCCCACAGATACGCAGTATTTT. It translates to CASSFIPTDTQYF.

The chain recombines TRBV2 with TRBJ2-7, with D tentatively TRBD2 (5 bases). Trimming pared 5 bases from V and 0 bases from J, leaving 11 bases between. This CDR3 is 14 amino acids long. CDR1 is SNHLY and CDR2 is FYNNEI in the germline V gene. CDR3 in amino acids: CASSLTGSSYEQYV. The CDR3 bases are TGTGCCAGCAGTTTGACGGGAAGCTCCTACGAGCAGTACGTC.

The chain uses TRBV27 and TRBJ2-6; 8 nucleotides align to TRBD1. The ends lost 0 bases at V and 4 bases at J; junction bases unmatched: 5. The CDR3 covers 17 residues. Germline-derived CDR1 and CDR2 are MNHEY and SMNVEV (reference sequence). In nucleotides, the CDR3 is TGTGCCAGCAGTTTATCAGCAGGGGGCTCGGGGGCCAACGTCCTGACTTTC. Protein product: CASSLSAGGSGANVLTF.

This chain's CDR3 is CASSVGTGGSNQPQHF. The CDR3 DNA sequence: TGTGCCAGCAGCGTAGGTACAGGGGGAAGCAATCAGCCCCAGCATTTT. V is TRBV9 and J is TRBJ1-5; 8 bases map to TRBD1. The V gene's germline CDR1 is SGDLS and CDR2 YYNGEE. Trimming took 0 bases from V and 1 from J; bases not matched to a gene: 3. The CDR3 spans 16 residues.

This chain uses TRBV18 with TRBJ2-3; TRBD1 matches 7 bases. J gave up 0 bases and V 1 base, and 4 bases lay outside the gene matches. This CDR3 spans 16 amino acids. The germline V gene encodes CDR1 KGHSH and CDR2 LQKENI. The CDR3 bases are TGTGCCAGCTCACCACGACAGGGTGGTAGCACAGATACGCAGTATTTT. Translated, it gives CASSPRQGGSTDTQYF.

This chain joins TRBV6-5 and TRBJ1-1; tentatively, D is TRBD1 (5 bases). Germline V gives CDR1 MNHEY, CDR2 SVGAGI. This CDR3 has 13 residues. V lost 5 bases, J lost 8 bases, and 15 bases lay in between. The CDR3 nucleotides read TGTGCCAGCAGTAAGCCCCAGGGTAGGGAAGCTTTCTTT. Its translation: CASSKPQGREAFF.